This T cell receptor beta chain was captured by sequencing in a study of T cell clonotyping in hematopoietic cell transplantation. This clone came up a few times. Its matching antigen is unknown. The study, taken as a whole, reports: Higher Inverse Simpson Index values in graft donor and pretransplant recipient predicted broader posttransplant TCR diversity.

V shed 6 bases and J shed 5 bases, with 8 bases lying between them. Germline CDR1 is SEHNR and CDR2 is FQNEAQ (reference sequence). The CDR3 sequence is 12 residues long. Only in-frame clones appear in the TCRdb table, and some are missing; sequencing was by immunoSEQ multiplex PCR. The table has under 6,000 clones, roughly 19% seen once. The genes are TRBV7-9 and TRBJ1-5; D may be TRBD1 (5 bases). The source of this sequence is a male patient between 18 and 35 years old who had an allogeneic stem cell transplant, so the T cells may come from the graft donor. Some clones in this sample may be carry-over from other donors' samples. Here the sequenced sample was PBMCs, taken 180 days after allogeneic stem cell transplant. CDR3 sequence reads: CASSDSYQPQHF. CDR3 nucleotides: TGTGCCAGCAGTGACAGTTATCAGCCCCAGCATTTT.